The 29 T cell receptor beta chains below were found in one sample sequenced in a study of blood T cell repertoires in COVID-19. Produced via immunoSEQ multiplex PCR; TCRdb's table is partial and in-frame only. Here the sample spans about 150,000 clones, about nine tenths being singletons. Sequenced sample: peripheral blood. Receptor source: a woman aged 55-70 years with active or convalescent COVID-19.

The V and J genes are TRBV18 and TRBJ1-4, with a possible D match to TRBD1 (5 bases). The CDR3 runs 13 residues. V was shortened by 3 bases and J by 8 bases, with 10 bases between the two germline ends. Germline V gene data show CDR1 as KGHSH and CDR2 as LQKENI. The CDR3 loop is CASSPSGVEKLFF. CDR3 sequence (DNA): TGTGCCAGCTCACCCTCGGGGGTCGAAAAACTGTTTTTT.

This chain connects TRBV12-3 or TRBV12-4 to TRBJ1-2; D is undetermined. V was pared by 3 bases and J by 5 bases, with 10 bases between. This CDR3 spans 13 amino acids. CDR3 sequence reads: CASSFGQDYGYTF. The CDR3 bases are TGTGCCAGCAGTTTTGGGCAAGATTATGGCTACACCTTC.

This chain links TRBV12-3 or TRBV12-4 with TRBJ1-1; D remains unclear. This CDR3 comprises 12 residues. Trimming removed 4 bases at V and 6 bases at J, with 9 bases between. CDR3 sequence: CASSYQEAEAFF. CDR3 in DNA: TGTGCCAGCAGTTATCAGGAGGCTGAAGCTTTCTTT.

This clone was detected ten times or more. The chain couples TRBV10-1 to TRBJ2-1, with 7 positions matching TRBD1. Germline CDR1 reads WNHNN; CDR2 reads SYGVQD (reference sequence). This CDR3 is built from 15 residues. V gave up 7 bases and J gave up 0 bases; unmatched junction bases: 6. This chain's CDR3 is CASTEGDSSYNEQFF. DNA of the CDR3: TGCGCCAGCACCGAGGGGGACAGCTCCTACAATGAGCAGTTCTTC.

V usage is TRBV6-6 and J usage is TRBJ1-4, with TRBD1 matching 9 bases. Germline-derived CDR1 and CDR2 are MNHNY and SVGAGI (reference sequence). CDR3 size: 15 residues. J gave up 4 bases and V 4 bases, and 4 bases lay outside the gene matches. This CDR3 reads CASSLQGASNEKLFF. The CDR3 DNA reads TGTGCCAGCAGTTTACAGGGGGCAAGTAATGAAAAACTGTTTTTT.

This chain links TRBV3-1 (or the pseudogene TRBV3-2) with TRBJ1-2; D not resolved. The germline V gene encodes CDR1 LGHDT and CDR2 YNNKEL (reference sequence). The CDR3 totals 14 residues. Between the trimmed V and J ends, which lost 0 bases and 3 bases, there was a span of 8 bases. CDR3 sequence: CASSQDTADYGYTF. The CDR3 DNA is TGTGCCAGCAGCCAAGACACAGCAGACTATGGCTACACCTTC.

The V call is TRBV7-9, the J call TRBJ2-2; 12 nucleotides line up with TRBD2. V gave up 6 bases and J gave up 5 bases; unmatched junction bases: 4. The CDR3 is 15 amino acids. The germline V gene has CDR1 SEHNR and CDR2 FQNEAQ (reference sequence). CDR3 bases: TGTGCCAGCAGTCGAGGACTAGCGGGAACCGGGGAGCTGTTTTTT. Translated, it gives CASSRGLAGTGELFF.

J is TRBJ2-5 and V is TRBV9, with TRBD2 as a possible D gene (7 bases). V lost 3 bases to trimming and J lost 1 base, with 13 bases between them. Germline loops: CDR1 SGDLS, CDR2 YYNGEE. The CDR3 totals 15 residues. The CDR3 DNA reads as TGTGCCAGCAGCGCGAAAGGGGGGGCCCAAGAGACCCAGTACTTC. Translating gives CASSAKGGAQETQYF.

This chain connects TRBV2 to TRBJ2-5, with TRBD1 matching 8 bases. CDR3 length equals 13 residues. The germline V gene has CDR1 SNHLY and CDR2 FYNNEI. The junction had 5 bases not matched to a gene; V was cut back by 7 bases and J by 4 bases. This CDR3 reads CASNGQGLETQYF. As DNA, the CDR3 is TGTGCCAGCAACGGACAGGGCCTAGAGACCCAGTACTTC.

This chain joins TRBV18 and TRBJ2-2, with 8 bases that match TRBD1. With V trimmed by 2 bases and J by 1 base, 6 bases remained unmatched. The germline CDR1 and CDR2 sequences are KGHSH and LQKENI. The CDR3 is 17 residues long. Here the CDR3 reads CASSPYLGTGNTGELFF. DNA of the CDR3: TGTGCCAGCTCACCATACCTAGGGACAGGGAACACCGGGGAGCTGTTTTTT.

This chain connects TRBV7-2 to TRBJ2-3, with D perhaps matching TRBD2 (5 bases). Germline CDR1 and CDR2: SGHTA and FQGNSA. Deletions cut 2 bases from V and 1 base from J, with 7 bases between. The CDR3 consists of 14 residues. The DNA for the CDR3 is TGTGCCAGCAGCTTAAACGGGGGCACAGATACGCAGTATTTT. It encodes CASSLNGGTDTQYF.

This sequence joins TRBV9 and TRBJ2-5; 12 nucleotides align to TRBD1. The germline V gene encodes CDR1 SGDLS and CDR2 YYNGEE. V lost 4 bases, J lost 2 bases, and 9 bases stayed unmatched. The CDR3 contains 17 residues. The CDR3 sequence: CASSISGGQGAQETQYF. CDR3 sequence (DNA): TGTGCCAGCAGCATCTCTGGGGGACAGGGGGCACAAGAGACCCAGTACTTC.

V gene TRBV5-3 combines with J gene TRBJ2-4; 7 bases are shared with TRBD1. TRBV5-3 is given ORF status, its function remaining uncertain. Trimming removed 0 bases from V and 4 bases from J; junction bases left unmatched: 13. CDR3 length: 18 amino acids. The CDR3 DNA reads TGTGCCAGAAGCTTGGGGGACAGCAGAACTGATAAAAAAAACATTCAGTACTTC. This codes for CARSLGDSRTDKKNIQYF.

The rearrangement joins TRBV6-2 or TRBV6-3 to TRBJ2-7; 7 bases line up with TRBD2. V shed 6 bases, J shed 0 bases, and the junction held 17 bases outside the gene matches. Looked up from germline, CDR1 is MNHEY and CDR2 is SVGEGT. The CDR3 length is 18 residues. The CDR3, as DNA: TGTGCCAGCAGCCTCGTTACGATCGGGGGGTTAAGCTCCTACGAGCAGTACTTC. It translates to CASSLVTIGGLSSYEQYF.

This clone was recorded only once. The chain is built from TRBV19 and TRBJ1-1; TRBD1 agrees at 7 bases. Germline V gene sequence: CDR1 LNHDA, CDR2 SQIVND (reference sequence). The V gene end was trimmed by 7 bases and the J gene end by 0 bases; junction bases not matched to a gene: 5. CDR3 length: 14 amino acids. The CDR3 loop reads CASTGTAMNTEAFF. CDR3 nucleotide sequence: TGTGCCAGTACCGGGACAGCGATGAACACTGAAGCTTTCTTT. Variable domain in full (rest from reference TRBV19 and TRBJ1-1): DGGITQSPKYLFRKEGQNVTLSCEQNLNHDAMYWYRQDPGQGLRLIYYSQIVNDFQKGDIAEGYSVSREKKESFPLTVTSAQKNPTAFYLCASTGTAMNTEAFFGQGTRLTVV.

The chain carries TRBV4-2 and TRBJ1-1; TRBD1 aligns across 8 bases. The ends lost 3 bases at V and 0 bases at J; junction bases unmatched: 6. Germline V CDR1 and CDR2: LGHNA, YNFKEQ. This CDR3 has 16 amino acids. CDR3 in amino acids: CASSQDPGQVNTEAFF. As DNA, the CDR3 is TGTGCCAGCAGCCAGGACCCGGGACAGGTGAACACTGAAGCTTTCTTT.

V gene TRBV16 combines with J gene TRBJ2-7; a weak D match, TRBD2 (6 bases). CDR1 and CDR2 (germline): KGHSY, FQNENV. The CDR3 loop spans 14 amino acids. With 1 base removed from V and 2 bases from J, the gap between germline ends came to 9 bases. CDR3 bases: TGTGCCAGCAGCCAATTTGGGGGGACCTACGAGCAGTACTTC. It yields the protein CASSQFGGTYEQYF.

The chain employs TRBV6-5 and TRBJ1-5, with 7 positions matching TRBD1. V shed 6 bases and J 3 bases; nucleotides not matched to a gene: 5. From germline, CDR1 is MNHEY and CDR2 SVGAGI. The CDR3 totals 14 residues. As DNA, the CDR3 is TGTGCCAGCAGCACGACAGGGTTCAATCAGCCCCAGCATTTT. Amino acids: CASSTTGFNQPQHF.

The rearrangement joins TRBV7-8 to TRBJ1-6; the D is unclear. The CDR3 totals 15 residues. Germline values: CDR1 SGHVS, CDR2 FQNEAQ. Trimming removed 2 bases at V and 10 bases at J, with 15 bases between. This CDR3 reads CASSLLRGNGSPLHF. The CDR3, as DNA: TGTGCCAGCAGCTTATTGAGAGGGAACGGCTCACCCCTCCACTTT.

This rearrangement joins TRBV11-2 to TRBJ2-1; D ambiguous. CDR3 size: 13 residues. Trimming shortened V by 0 bases and J by 4 bases, and 4 bases separated the two germline ends. Germline CDR1 and CDR2: SGHAT and FQNNGV. CDR3: CASSLDSYNEQFF. DNA of the CDR3: TGTGCCAGCAGCTTAGACTCTTACAATGAGCAGTTCTTC.

The chain uses TRBV5-1 and TRBJ2-5; 13 bases map to TRBD2. CDR3 length equals 16 residues. V lost 4 bases to trimming and J lost 0 bases; unmatched junction nucleotides: 3. CDR1 is SGHRS, CDR2 YFSETQ, per germline. The chain's CDR3 is CASSPTSGGYQETQYF. The CDR3 DNA follows: TGCGCCAGCAGCCCGACTAGCGGGGGGTACCAAGAGACCCAGTACTTC.

V and J are TRBV7-2 and TRBJ2-2, with no clear D. Between the trimmed V and J ends, which lost 2 bases and 4 bases, there was a span of 8 bases. This CDR3 region has 14 residues. Germline lookup yields CDR1 SGHTA and CDR2 FQGNSA. CDR3 loop: CASSLRHVTGELFF. DNA for the CDR3: TGTGCCAGCAGCTTACGACACGTCACCGGGGAGCTGTTTTTT.

In this sample, this clone turned up once. The chain employs TRBV10-1 and TRBJ2-7, with 11 bases identical to TRBD2. This CDR3 has 13 amino acids. The V gene's germline CDR1 is WNHNN and CDR2 SYGVQD (reference sequence). V trimming: 8 bases; J trimming: 6 bases; junction bases outside the gene matches: 6. The CDR3 sequence is CASAGLAGGEQYF. CDR3 bases: TGCGCCAGCGCAGGACTAGCGGGCGGCGAGCAGTACTTC.

This clone showed up just once. The J gene is TRBJ2-7, the V gene TRBV13; TRBD1 matches 10 bases. This CDR3 is built from 14 residues. Per germline, CDR1 PRHDT and CDR2 FYEKMQ (reference sequence). J gave up 4 bases and V 5 bases, and 5 bases lay outside the gene matches. The CDR3 loop is CASSRGQGNYEQYF. The CDR3 bases are TGTGCCAGCAGCCGGGGACAGGGGAATTACGAGCAGTACTTC.

V gene TRBV30 combines with J gene TRBJ1-4; D is unresolved. The CDR3 is made up of 15 amino acids. CDR1 is GTSNPN and CDR2 is SVGIG in the germline V gene (reference sequence). V lost 5 bases, J lost 4 bases, and 17 bases lay in between. The CDR3: CAWAPSTSGNEKLFF. CDR3 bases: TGTGCCTGGGCACCCTCCACCTCGGGTAATGAAAAACTGTTTTTT.

The chain employs TRBV5-1 and TRBJ1-1; TRBD1 matches at 9 bases. This CDR3 is built from 14 residues. Germline V gene data show CDR1 as SGHRS and CDR2 as YFSETQ. V lost 5 bases and J lost 7; bases outside the gene matches: 9. The CDR3 loop is CASRVGDRVSEAFF. The DNA for the CDR3 is TGCGCCAGCAGGGTGGGGGACAGGGTGAGTGAAGCTTTCTTT. Based on the CDR3 plus reference TRBV5-1 and TRBJ1-1, the full variable domain is KAGVTQTPRYLIKTRGQQVTLSCSPISGHRSVSWYQQTPGQGLQFLFEYFSETQRNKGNFPGRFSGRQFSNSRSEMNVSTLELGDSALYLCASRVGDRVSEAFFGQGTRLTVV.

The chain joins TRBV7-9 to TRBJ2-7; possible D gene TRBD1, 6 bases. The germline V and J ends were trimmed by 3 bases and 0 bases, with 15 bases remaining between them. The germline V gene has CDR1 SEHNR and CDR2 FQNEAQ (reference sequence). The CDR3 loop spans 16 amino acids. CDR3 residues: CASSFSRDKTSYEQYF. The CDR3 DNA is TGTGCCAGCAGCTTCTCCCGGGACAAAACCTCCTACGAGCAGTACTTC.

The chain couples TRBV9 to TRBJ2-5, with D perhaps TRBD1 (6 bases). Trimming shortened V by 0 bases and J by 3 bases, and 12 bases separated the two germline ends. CDR1 is SGDLS and CDR2 is YYNGEE in the germline V gene. This CDR3 spans 15 amino acids. The CDR3 is CASSVVSSGEETQYF. DNA of the CDR3: TGTGCCAGCAGCGTAGTGTCGTCAGGGGAAGAGACCCAGTACTTC.

This clone was seen more than once but under ten times. The rearrangement joins TRBV28 to TRBJ1-5; 7 nucleotides align to TRBD1. Germline loops: CDR1 MDHEN, CDR2 SYDVKM. The CDR3 totals 16 residues. With V trimmed by 5 bases and J by 1 base, 8 bases remained unmatched. Here the CDR3 reads CASSPHRGVSNQPQHF. For the CDR3, the DNA is TGTGCCAGCAGTCCACACAGGGGAGTAAGCAATCAGCCCCAGCATTTT.